The 23 T cell receptor beta chains below come from one sample, sequenced in a study of shared clonotypes between healthy human individuals. Clones were read by immunoSEQ multiplex PCR, and TCRdb kept only the in-frame ones, dropping some. The repertoire holds some 2 million clones, with about 95% as singletons. The naive CD8 subset, CD45RO-negative cells positively selected for CCR7, excluded terminally differentiated effector memory CD45RA+ cells. The sample taken for sequencing was naive CD8+ T cells sorted from blood. The source is a man aged 18 to 29 in good health.

The V and J genes are TRBV27 and TRBJ2-1, with TRBD1 identical over 7 bases. V lost 3 bases and J lost 6; bases outside the gene matches: 5. The germline V gene has CDR1 MNHEY and CDR2 SMNVEV (reference sequence). CDR3 length: 14 residues. The CDR3 loop is CASSFSAGGNEQFF. CDR3 coding DNA: TGTGCCAGCAGTTTTTCAGCAGGGGGCAATGAGCAGTTCTTC.

This clone was found once. At the DNA level, this CDR3 is encoded by other sequences in the same sample as well. The CDR3 DNA reads TGTGCCAGCAGCTTGAATACCTACGAGCAGTACTTC. Its protein is CASSLNTYEQYF. The chain uses TRBV5-6 and TRBJ2-7; D not certain. The CDR3 totals 12 residues. V lost 1 base and J lost 2, with 4 bases in between. Looked up from germline, CDR1 is SGHDT and CDR2 is YYEEEE.

The rearrangement uses TRBV6-1 and TRBJ2-1, with D perhaps given as TRBD1 or TRBD2 (5 bases each). V was trimmed by 3 bases and J by 3 bases, leaving 12 bases between them. CDR1 and CDR2 (germline): MNHNS, SASEGT. The CDR3 is made up of 15 amino acids. The CDR3 bases are TGTGCCAGCAGTGAGTGGCAGGGAGACTACAATGAGCAGTTCTTC. Its translation is CASSEWQGDYNEQFF.

Here the CDR3 reads CASSSSVGSGALETQYF. The CDR3 region has the DNA TGTGCCAGCAGCTCCTCGGTTGGTAGCGGGGCATTGGAGACCCAGTACTTC. The chain combines TRBV7-9 with TRBJ2-5, with 8 bases lining up with TRBD2. The CDR3 is 17 residues long. Germline V lookup: CDR1 SEHNR, CDR2 FQNEAQ (reference sequence). J lost 5 bases, V lost 4 bases, and 15 bases had no gene match. Full variable domain (missing parts from reference TRBV7-9 and TRBJ2-5): DTGVSQNPRHKITKRGQNVTFRCDPISEHNRLYWYRQTLGQGPEFLTYFQNEAQLEKSRLLSDRFSAERPKGSFSTLEIQRTEQGDSAMYLCASSSSVGSGALETQYFGPGTRLLVL.

This clone has only one observation. The chain is built from TRBV11-1 and TRBJ2-5, with D possibly matching TRBD2 (5 bases). Germline assignment: CDR1 SGHAT and CDR2 FQDESV (reference sequence). The CDR3 totals 13 residues. The V and J ends lost 3 bases and 2 bases respectively, with 7 bases between them. The CDR3 loop is CASSFRLQETQYF. The CDR3 nucleotides read TGTGCCAGCAGCTTTCGACTACAAGAGACCCAGTACTTC. The full variable domain, its missing parts supplied by reference TRBV11-1 and TRBJ2-5, is EAEVAQSPRYKITEKSQAVAFWCDPISGHATLYWYRQILGQGPELLVQFQDESVVDDSQLPKDRFSAERLKGVDSTLKIQPAELGDSAMYLCASSFRLQETQYFGPGTRLLVL.

On this clone itself: Other nucleotide sequences from this sample produce the same CDR3. J is TRBJ2-7 and V is TRBV7-9, with D possibly TRBD2 on 7 matching bases. V was pared by 5 bases and J by 4 bases, with 12 bases between. This CDR3 is built from 13 residues. Germline V gene sequence: CDR1 SEHNR, CDR2 FQNEAQ (reference sequence). The CDR3 sequence is CASSLRGAYEQYF. CDR3 sequence (DNA): TGTGCCAGCAGCCTCCGGGGGGCGTACGAGCAGTACTTC.

This clone has only one observation. This chain joins TRBV4-3 and TRBJ2-2; D is perhaps TRBD1 (6 bases). CDR1 and CDR2 from the germline V gene are LGHNA and YSLEER. This CDR3 spans 15 amino acids. Trimming shortened V by 4 bases and J by 3 bases, and 12 bases separated the two germline ends. CDR3 sequence reads: CASSPTQGHTGELFF. DNA for the CDR3: TGCGCCAGCAGCCCAACCCAGGGGCACACCGGGGAGCTGTTTTTT.

The chain is built from TRBV7-9 and TRBJ2-1, with a tentative D call TRBD2 (6 bases). V lost 5 bases, J lost 0 bases, and 14 bases lay in between. The germline gives CDR1 SEHNR, CDR2 FQNEAQ (reference sequence). The CDR3 loop spans 16 amino acids. In DNA, the CDR3 is TGTGCCAGCAGCATGCCGGAGGGAAGCTCCTACAATGAGCAGTTCTTC. It translates to CASSMPEGSSYNEQFF. Looking up the rest from reference TRBV7-9 and TRBJ2-1 gives the full variable domain: DTGVSQNPRHKITKRGQNVTFRCDPISEHNRLYWYRQTLGQGPEFLTYFQNEAQLEKSRLLSDRFSAERPKGSFSTLEIQRTEQGDSAMYLCASSMPEGSSYNEQFFGPGTRLTVL.

The chain links TRBV30 to TRBJ2-7; 10 nucleotides agree with TRBD2. The V and J ends lost 3 bases and 2 bases, in that order; junction bases with no gene match: 7. The CDR3 covers 15 residues. In germline, CDR1 is GTSNPN, CDR2 SVGIG (reference sequence). The CDR3 here is CAWSPSSGSTYEQYF. CDR3 nucleotide sequence: TGTGCCTGGAGCCCTTCTAGCGGGAGTACCTACGAGCAGTACTTC.

The V and J genes are TRBV29-1 and TRBJ2-4; 9 bases align to TRBD1. Germline CDR1 and CDR2: SQVTM and ANQGSEA. This CDR3 contains 14 residues. The V segment lost 7 bases and the J segment 3 bases; nucleotides outside the gene matches: 7. The CDR3 sequence: CSAGQGSDKNIQYF. CDR3 nucleotides: TGCAGCGCTGGACAGGGGTCGGACAAAAACATTCAGTACTTC.

V gene TRBV9 combines with J gene TRBJ1-4; the D is unclear. Germline V CDR1 and CDR2: SGDLS, YYNGEE. V was pared by 4 bases and J by 4 bases, with 5 bases between. This CDR3 contains 12 residues. CDR3 nucleotides: TGTGCCAGCAGCCACGATAATGAAAAACTGTTTTTT. Protein sequence: CASSHDNEKLFF.

J is TRBJ2-7 and V is TRBV27, with a possible D match to TRBD1 (7 bases). Trimming shortened V by 2 bases and J by 0 bases, and 14 bases separated the two germline ends. Germline CDR1 MNHEY, CDR2 SMNVEV (reference sequence). The CDR3 contains 16 residues. The CDR3 bases are TGTGCCAGCAGTTTAAGTTGGGGGGACAGCTCCTACGAGCAGTACTTC. Its translation: CASSLSWGDSSYEQYF.

Only a few counts were recorded for this clone. This chain joins TRBV6-5 and TRBJ1-5; maybe TRBD1 (5 bases). The V end was cut by 4 bases, the J end by 6 bases, with 10 bases between. Looked up from germline, CDR1 is MNHEY and CDR2 is SVGAGI. This CDR3 spans 13 amino acids. CDR3 coding DNA: TGTGCCAGCAGTTTTGGCAGGGCTCAGCCCCAGCATTTT. It is translated as CASSFGRAQPQHF.

This clone was picked up one time. Distinct nucleotide sequences in the sample also encode this CDR3. V gene TRBV6-5 combines with J gene TRBJ2-7; 8 nucleotides match TRBD1. Losses at the gene ends were 0 bases for V and 1 base for J; bases not matched to a gene: 5. Germline values: CDR1 MNHEY, CDR2 SVGAGI. The CDR3 extends over 16 amino acids. The CDR3 reads CASSYSTGAVSYEQYF. The CDR3 DNA reads as TGTGCCAGCAGTTACTCGACAGGGGCAGTTTCCTACGAGCAGTACTTC.

V usage is TRBV4-1 and J usage is TRBJ1-5; D possibly corresponds to TRBD1 (6 bases). This CDR3 is 15 amino acids long. Per germline, CDR1 MGHRA and CDR2 YSYEKL. The V end lost 4 bases, the J end lost 3 bases, and 13 bases lay between the germline ends. CDR3 DNA: TGCGCCAGCAGCCTTACCCGGGACAACAATCAGCCCCAGCATTTT. It yields the protein CASSLTRDNNQPQHF.

The J gene is TRBJ1-1, the V gene TRBV6-6; D ambiguous. Germline CDR1 is MNHNY and CDR2 is SVGAGI (reference sequence). This CDR3 has 16 amino acids. Trimming took off 0 bases at V and 5 bases at J, with 16 bases between the two ends. Written as DNA, the CDR3 is TGTGCCAGCAGTTACTCGTATAAGGGTTCGGGGACTGAAGCTTTCTTT. This codes for CASSYSYKGSGTEAFF.

The chain uses TRBV6-6 and TRBJ2-7, with D possibly TRBD2 on 7 matching bases. V lost 8 bases and J lost 1, with 12 bases in between. The CDR3 length is 13 residues. CDR1 and CDR2 (germline): MNHNY, SVGAGI (reference sequence). The CDR3 sequence is CASEGGESYEQYF. The CDR3 DNA reads as TGTGCCAGCGAGGGGGGGGAATCCTACGAGCAGTACTTC.

V gene TRBV7-9 combines with J gene TRBJ2-7, with 10 bases identical to TRBD1. Germline V gives CDR1 SEHNR, CDR2 FQNEAQ (reference sequence). Trimming at V came to 5 bases and at J to 4 bases, leaving 5 bases not matched to a gene. There are 14 residues in the CDR3. The CDR3 spells CASSEDRGLYEQYF. The CDR3 DNA reads as TGTGCCAGCAGCGAAGACAGGGGGCTTTACGAGCAGTACTTC.

The chain uses TRBV2 and TRBJ2-1, with 9 bases aligning to TRBD1. In germline, CDR1 is SNHLY, CDR2 FYNNEI. Trimming cost V 6 bases and J 4 bases; bases outside gene matches: 4. CDR3 size: 14 residues. The CDR3 reads CASRDGTGYNEQFF. DNA of the CDR3: TGTGCCAGCAGGGACGGGACAGGGTACAATGAGCAGTTCTTC.

J is TRBJ2-7 and V is TRBV27, with D tentatively TRBD1 or TRBD2 (6 bases each). This CDR3 is 16 amino acids long. Trimming took off 5 bases at V and 3 bases at J, with 20 bases between the two ends. In germline, CDR1 is MNHEY, CDR2 SMNVEV (reference sequence). The CDR3 loop is CASSPSRGHWDYEQYF. The CDR3 DNA sequence: TGTGCCAGCAGTCCATCACGGGGGCACTGGGACTACGAGCAGTACTTC.

The genes are TRBV6-5 and TRBJ1-1; perhaps TRBD1 as D (5 bases). Germline CDR1 MNHEY, CDR2 SVGAGI. The CDR3 length is 14 residues. V lost 6 bases, J lost 3 bases, and 14 bases lay in between. The CDR3 spells CASRVQEVDTEAFF. The DNA of the CDR3 is TGTGCCAGCAGAGTACAGGAGGTGGACACTGAAGCTTTCTTT.

The CDR3 region is CASSASMFRGNTGELFF. CDR3 bases: TGTGCCAGCAGTGCCTCCATGTTCAGGGGCAACACCGGGGAGCTGTTTTTT. V and J are TRBV6-1 and TRBJ2-2, with a possible D match to TRBD1 (6 bases). Per the germline V gene, CDR1 is MNHNS and CDR2 is SASEGT. The CDR3 is 17 residues long. V gave up 4 bases and J gave up 2 bases, with 17 bases separating them.

The chain joins TRBV5-6 to TRBJ1-1, with 10 bases lining up with TRBD1. The CDR3 spans 15 residues. Germline values: CDR1 SGHDT, CDR2 YYEEEE. V gave up 4 bases and J gave up 5 bases; unmatched junction bases: 8. The CDR3 reads CASSGSGTGDTEAFF. The CDR3 coding sequence is TGTGCCAGCAGCGGATCCGGGACAGGGGATACTGAAGCTTTCTTT.